Sequencing of this T cell receptor (beta chain) was carried out in a study of beta chain features in type 1 diabetes. Whole-study findings and limits: Moderate yet significant TCRB CDR3 shortening was seen in Type 1 diabetes patients in all four CD4+ subsets. Patients and controls would be equally affected if PCR favored shorter templates.

This clone was detected a few times. The antigen is unknown. What was sequenced were expressed TCRB transcripts, since all of the isolated RNA had been reverse transcribed. Profiling relied on immunoSEQ multiplex PCR, and the TCRdb table lists in-frame clones only, not all of them. This sample has 240,000 or so clones, with about 14% found just once. This CDR3 is built from 14 residues. J lost 7 bases, V lost 10 bases, and 11 bases had no gene match. Germline lookup yields CDR1 MNHNY and CDR2 SVGAGI (reference sequence). Purity of each sorted population was above 95%. V usage is TRBV6-6 and J usage is TRBJ1-2; 11 bases agree with TRBD1. Sequencing was done on a sample of naive CD4+ T cells from blood. This receptor was obtained from a young man with type 1 diabetes. The CDR3: CATFERTGGVGYTF. In DNA form, the CDR3 reads TGTGCCACCTTCGAAAGGACAGGGGGCGTTGGCTACACCTTC.